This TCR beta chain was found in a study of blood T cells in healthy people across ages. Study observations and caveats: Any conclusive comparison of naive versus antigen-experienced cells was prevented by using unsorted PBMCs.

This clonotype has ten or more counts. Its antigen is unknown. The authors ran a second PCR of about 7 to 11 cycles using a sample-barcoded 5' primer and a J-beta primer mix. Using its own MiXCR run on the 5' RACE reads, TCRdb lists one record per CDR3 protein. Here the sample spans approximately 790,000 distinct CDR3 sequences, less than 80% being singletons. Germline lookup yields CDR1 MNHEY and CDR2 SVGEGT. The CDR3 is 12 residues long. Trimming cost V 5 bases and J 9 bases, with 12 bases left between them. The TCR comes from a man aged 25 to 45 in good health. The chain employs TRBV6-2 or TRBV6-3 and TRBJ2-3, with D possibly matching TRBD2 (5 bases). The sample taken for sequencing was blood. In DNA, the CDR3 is TGTGCCAGCAGTCCCAGCGGTTTCACGCAGTATTTT. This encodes CASSPSGFTQYF.